Following are 22 T cell receptor beta chains from one sample sequenced in a study of T cell changes during pregnancy in multiple sclerosis. The table came from immunoSEQ multiplex PCR; TCRdb's copy has only in-frame clones and leaves some out. Counted here are about 59,000 clones, around 93% occurring once; the ten biggest clones make up about 0.33%. Source: CD4+ T cells from peripheral blood mononuclear cells, taken before pregnancy. All receptors come from a female donor with multiple sclerosis, enrolled in a pregnancy study.

The rearrangement links TRBV5-1 to TRBJ1-2; 9 bases match TRBD1. The CDR3 loop spans 17 amino acids. Germline V lookup: CDR1 SGHRS, CDR2 YFSETQ. The V gene end was trimmed by 4 bases and the J gene end by 2 bases; junction bases not matched to a gene: 12. This CDR3 is CASSPLGTGIQNYGYTF. DNA for the CDR3: TGCGCCAGCAGCCCGCTCGGGACAGGGATACAGAACTATGGCTACACCTTC.

The CDR3 nucleotides are TGCAGCTTCACAGGGGAGTCGGGAAAACTGTTTTTT. Translation gives CSFTGESGKLFF. The chain carries TRBV29-1 and TRBJ1-4; 7 bases agree with TRBD1. Germline assignment: CDR1 SQVTM and CDR2 ANQGSEA. The junction had 10 bases not matched to a gene; V was cut back by 8 bases and J by 10 bases. The CDR3 spans 12 residues.

CDR3 sequence reads: CASIVRRTDYGYTF. The CDR3 DNA reads as TGTGCCAGCATCGTCCGACGGACAGACTATGGCTACACCTTC. The V and J genes are TRBV5-8 and TRBJ1-2; perhaps TRBD1 as D (6 bases). CDR1 is SGHTS, CDR2 YDEGEE, per germline. V lost 6 bases to trimming and J lost 3 bases, with 15 bases between them. This CDR3 contains 14 residues.

This chain joins TRBV5-1 and TRBJ2-2; 7 nucleotides match TRBD1. The CDR3 has 17 amino acids. The V gene's germline CDR1 is SGHRS and CDR2 YFSETQ. V lost 4 bases to trimming and J lost 2 bases; unmatched junction nucleotides: 11. The CDR3 spells CASSLLGGAINTGELFF. CDR3 bases: TGCGCCAGCAGCCTCTTAGGGGGCGCGATAAACACCGGGGAGCTGTTTTTT. Full variable domain (missing parts from reference TRBV5-1 and TRBJ2-2): KAGVTQTPRYLIKTRGQQVTLSCSPISGHRSVSWYQQTPGQGLQFLFEYFSETQRNKGNFPGRFSGRQFSNSRSEMNVSTLELGDSALYLCASSLLGGAINTGELFFGEGSRLTVL.

The CDR3 loop reads CASSLDRWGGSWNTIYF. CDR3 DNA: TGTGCCAGCAGCTTAGACCGCTGGGGGGGCAGCTGGAACACCATATATTTT. V usage is TRBV11-2 and J usage is TRBJ1-3; tentative D call: TRBD1 (6 bases). The CDR3 extends over 17 amino acids. V lost 0 bases and J lost 7, with 19 bases in between. The germline V gene encodes CDR1 SGHAT and CDR2 FQNNGV.

The V and J genes are TRBV15 and TRBJ2-4; tentative D call: TRBD1 (5 bases). CDR1 and CDR2 from the germline V gene are LNHNV and YYDKDF (reference sequence). V lost 2 bases and J 1 base, leaving 9 bases between the germline ends. The CDR3 covers 15 residues. CDR3 sequence (DNA): TGTGCCACCAGCAGACAGGGAAGGGCCAAAAACATTCAGTACTTC. Amino acid sequence: CATSRQGRAKNIQYF.

The V gene is TRBV14, the J gene TRBJ2-2, with D perhaps matching TRBD2 (6 bases). The V gene lost 1 base and the J gene lost 2 bases, with 11 bases spanning the gap. CDR1 SGHDN and CDR2 FVKESK come from the germline V gene. The CDR3 has 16 amino acids. For the CDR3, the DNA is TGTGCCAGCAGCCAAGGTCTAGCGATCAACACCGGGGAGCTGTTTTTT. This gives the protein CASSQGLAINTGELFF.

The rearrangement joins TRBV5-6 to TRBJ1-2, with 10 bases fitting TRBD1. V shed 4 bases, J shed 7 bases, and the junction held 19 bases outside the gene matches. Germline CDR1 reads SGHDT; CDR2 reads YYEEEE. This CDR3 comprises 18 residues. As DNA, the CDR3 is TGTGCCAGCAGCGGCCTCCGGGACAGGGGCGGATATGATGGTGGCTACACCTTC. Protein: CASSGLRDRGGYDGGYTF. Full variable domain (missing parts from reference TRBV5-6 and TRBJ1-2): DAGVTQSPTHLIKTRGQQVTLRCSPKSGHDTVSWYQQALGQGPQFIFQYYEEEERQRGNFPDRFSGHQFPNYSSELNVNALLLGDSALYLCASSGLRDRGGYDGGYTFGSGTRLTVV.

V gene TRBV7-6 combines with J gene TRBJ2-5; D is perhaps TRBD2 (6 bases). CDR1 and CDR2 (germline): SGHVS, FNYEAQ. The CDR3 length is 14 residues. V was clipped by 5 bases and J by 5 bases, with 15 bases between them. CDR3 in DNA: TGTGCCAGCAGCCTGGGGACTGCGAGGGAGACCCAGTACTTC. It encodes CASSLGTARETQYF.

The chain has TRBV11-2 and TRBJ2-5; 13 nucleotides match TRBD2. Germline loops: CDR1 SGHAT, CDR2 FQNNGV. The length of the CDR3 is 17 residues. With V trimmed by 5 bases and J by 4 bases, 10 bases remained unmatched. The CDR3 reads CASSLRLAGGVGETQYF. DNA for the CDR3: TGTGCCAGCAGCCTAAGACTAGCGGGAGGAGTTGGAGAGACCCAGTACTTC.

This chain's CDR3 is CASSLGANTGELFF. The CDR3 DNA sequence: TGTGCCAGCAGCTTAGGGGCCAACACCGGGGAGCTGTTTTTT. The V call is TRBV7-3, the J call TRBJ2-2; D is possibly TRBD1 (5 bases). The CDR3 loop spans 14 amino acids. The V gene's germline CDR1 is SGHTA and CDR2 FQGTGA. The V and J ends lost 2 bases and 2 bases respectively, with 6 bases between them.

CDR3 sequence reads: CASSLRQSHAFF. The CDR3 DNA reads TGTGCCAGCAGCTTGCGACAGAGCCACGCTTTCTTT. The chain employs TRBV5-6 and TRBJ1-1; the D gene is possibly TRBD1 (5 bases). Between the trimmed V and J ends, which lost 1 base and 11 bases, there was a span of 12 bases. This CDR3 spans 12 amino acids. Per germline, CDR1 SGHDT and CDR2 YYEEEE.

V is TRBV14 and J is TRBJ1-2, with D perhaps matching TRBD1 (5 bases). Trimming took 0 bases from V and 4 from J, leaving 9 bases between them. The germline V gene has CDR1 SGHDN and CDR2 FVKESK. This CDR3 contains 14 residues. CDR3 in amino acids: CASSQDTGVYGYTF. CDR3 bases: TGTGCCAGCAGCCAAGATACAGGAGTCTATGGCTACACCTTC.

The chain has TRBV21-1 and TRBJ2-1; the table's D call TRBD2 went unverified against the DNA. TRBV21-1 is deemed a pseudogene. CDR3 length equals 17 residues. DNA for the CDR3: TGTGCCAGCAGCAAAGGGCCGGGAGATGGGTACTACAATGAGCAGTTCTTC. This codes for CASSKGPGDGYYNEQFF.

The chain has TRBV6-5 and TRBJ1-2; TRBD1 might be the D (5 bases). With 6 bases removed from V and 6 bases from J, the gap between germline ends came to 11 bases. Germline loops: CDR1 MNHEY, CDR2 SVGAGI. This CDR3 region has 12 residues. The CDR3 loop reads CASSLRGDGYTF. DNA for the CDR3: TGTGCCAGCAGCCTGCGGGGGGATGGCTACACCTTC.

V gene TRBV5-4 combines with J gene TRBJ2-1; TRBD2 agrees at 9 bases. CDR1 is SGHNT and CDR2 is YYREEE in the germline V gene (reference sequence). Trimming took 0 bases from V and 8 from J; bases not matched to a gene: 6. This CDR3 has 15 residues. This chain's CDR3 is CASSLGGRALDEQFF. DNA of the CDR3: TGTGCCAGCAGCTTGGGCGGGAGGGCCTTGGATGAGCAGTTCTTC.

The chain uses TRBV6-6 and TRBJ2-4, with 9 bases matching TRBD2. The V gene end was trimmed by 10 bases and the J gene end by 3 bases; junction bases not matched to a gene: 4. Germline V CDR1 and CDR2: MNHNY, SVGAGI (reference sequence). The CDR3 is 13 amino acids. The DNA for the CDR3 is TGTGCCACCCTAGCGGGACACAAAAACATTCAGTACTTC. The encoded protein is CATLAGHKNIQYF.

This clone was recorded only once. This rearrangement joins TRBV11-2 to TRBJ2-1; the D gene is possibly TRBD2 (6 bases). CDR3 length: 16 residues. Germline V gene sequence: CDR1 SGHAT, CDR2 FQNNGV. The V and J ends lost 3 bases and 3 bases respectively, with 15 bases between them. CDR3 protein: CASSFGERAFYNEQFF. CDR3 sequence (DNA): TGTGCCAGCAGCTTTGGGGAGCGGGCCTTCTACAATGAGCAGTTCTTC.

On this clone: Germline and junction disagree at one end, which may indicate a read error. The rearrangement links TRBV7-7 to TRBJ2-7; no reliable D call. Germline V gene data show CDR1 as SSHAT and CDR2 as FNYEAQ (reference sequence). The CDR3 sequence is 13 residues long. CDR3 sequence reads: CASSLAQYNEQYF. The CDR3 nucleotides read TGTGCTAGCAGCTTAGCACAGTACAACGAGCAGTACTTC. Combining the CDR3 with reference TRBV7-7 and TRBJ2-7 gives the whole variable domain GAGVSQSPRYKVTKRGQDVTLRCDPISSHATLYWYQQALGQGPEFLTYFNYEAQPDKSGLPSDRFSAERPEGSISTLTIQRTEQRDSAMYRCASSLAQYNEQYFGPGTRLTVT.

This chain links TRBV9 with TRBJ2-4; 8 bases map to TRBD2. The CDR3 loop spans 15 amino acids. Germline CDR1 and CDR2: SGDLS and YYNGEE. V was clipped by 3 bases and J by 6 bases; unmatched bases: 8. DNA of the CDR3: TGTGCCAGCAGCGAGAGGCCGGCGGGGGGAAACATTCAGTACTTC. It translates to CASSERPAGGNIQYF.

The chain uses TRBV7-2 and TRBJ1-2, with TRBD1 matching 11 bases. Germline V CDR1 and CDR2: SGHTA, FQGNSA. The CDR3 runs 17 residues. The V gene end was trimmed by 5 bases and the J gene end by 0 bases; junction bases not matched to a gene: 8. CDR3 amino acids: CASSRTGGQSSNYGYTF. CDR3 nucleotides: TGTGCCAGCAGCAGGACAGGGGGCCAATCCTCTAACTATGGCTACACCTTC. The full variable domain, its missing parts supplied by reference TRBV7-2 and TRBJ1-2, is GAGVSQSPSNKVTEKGKDVELRCDPISGHTALYWYRQSLGQGLEFLIYFQGNSAPDKSGLPSDRFSAERTGGSVSTLTIQRTQQEDSAVYLCASSRTGGQSSNYGYTFGSGTRLTVV.

Worth noting for this clone: Other DNA sequences in the sample encode the same CDR3. V and J are TRBV20-1 and TRBJ2-3; D remains ambiguous. This CDR3 region has 11 residues. From germline, CDR1 is DFQATT and CDR2 SNEGSKA (reference sequence). V shed 3 bases and J shed 6 bases, with 7 bases lying between them. The CDR3 nucleotides read TGCAGTGCTAGGAGGTCGGATACGCAGTATTTT. It is translated as CSARRSDTQYF.